The sample holds a few counts of the clone carrying this T cell receptor (beta chain). Its matching antigen is unknown. Other nucleotide sequences from this sample produce the same CDR3. This sample is part of a study of beta chain features in type 1 diabetes. Overall study context: The patients were much like the healthy donors in age, gender and cell yields.

The V and J ends lost 3 bases and 3 bases, in that order; junction bases with no gene match: 6. This CDR3 has 15 amino acids. CDR1 LNHNV and CDR2 YYDKDF come from the germline V gene (reference sequence). The investigators reverse transcribed all of the isolated RNA, so they sequenced expressed TCRB transcripts. Profiled with immunoSEQ multiplex PCR; TCRdb holds only in-frame clones, not every one. This sample has 350,000 to 400,000 clones, with 10% to 15% found just once. Study observations and caveats: Individuals with type 1 diabetes displayed fewer insertions and more deletions at VDJ junctions. TCRB rearrangement may or may not be influenced by HLA type; here this remained unresolved. Type 1 diabetes patients had moderately but significantly shorter TCRB CDR3s in all four CD4+ subsets.

The authors took one heparinised blood draw, averaging roughly 100 mL, from each donor. This chain uses TRBV15 with TRBJ2-7; 9 nucleotides line up with TRBD1. This TCR was sampled from a woman between 18 and 29 years old with type 1 diabetes. Sequences were obtained from naive CD4+ T cells from blood. The CDR3 coding sequence is TGTGCCACCAGCAGGGACCGGGACAGGGTCTACGAGCAGTACTTC. The encoded protein is CATSRDRDRVYEQYF.